This T cell receptor (beta chain) derives from a study of CD8 T cells in ankylosing spondylitis. Overall study results and limits: A TCR beta motif of roughly 8 highly homologous variants appeared characteristic of ankylosing spondylitis blood.

TCRdb recomputed calls from the 5' RACE reads with MiXCR, one row per CDR3 protein. The table lists about 450,000 distinct CDR3 sequences, 25% to 30% of them singletons. Only a few counts were recorded for this clonotype. Its antigen remains unknown. The CDR3 spans 16 residues. The V and J ends lost 1 base and 2 bases, in that order; junction bases with no gene match: 5. CDR1 SGHAT and CDR2 FQNNGV come from the germline V gene. The sample comprised blood, either unsorted or a sorted T cell fraction (not recorded which). The source of this sequence is a male donor with ankylosing spondylitis. The rearrangement uses TRBV11-2 and TRBJ2-1; TRBD2 matches at 7 bases. The CDR3 is CASSLVWSGTYNEQFF. The CDR3, as DNA: TGTGCCAGCAGCTTAGTGTGGAGCGGGACCTACAATGAGCAGTTCTTC. The whole variable domain, filled in from reference TRBV11-2 and TRBJ2-1, reads EAGVAQSPRYKIIEKRQSVAFWCNPISGHATLYWYQQILGQGPKLLIQFQNNGVVDDSQLPKDRFSAERLKGVDSTLKIQPAKLEDSAVYLCASSLVWSGTYNEQFFGPGTRLTVL.